One sample yielded the 29 T cell receptor beta chains listed below, sequenced in a study of CD8+ T cells in alopecia areata. Extraction of RNA preceded its reverse transcription into cDNA, which served as the sequencing template. Profiling relied on immunoSEQ multiplex PCR, and the TCRdb table lists in-frame clones only, not all of them. The table has about 40,000 clones, 80% to 95% seen once. The treatment denotes: oral pan-JAK inhibitor, 5-10 mg twice daily. The specimen was CD8+ T cells sorted from blood, collected at week 24, from a patient treated with tofacitinib. These receptors were taken from a human donor with alopecia areata.

The count of this clone is one. The chain recombines TRBV27 with TRBJ2-4; TRBD1 matches 7 bases. This CDR3 comprises 15 residues. With V trimmed by 6 bases and J by 3 bases, 8 bases remained unmatched. The germline gives CDR1 MNHEY, CDR2 SMNVEV (reference sequence). CDR3 in DNA: TGTGCCAGCAGCCCGCCCGACAGGGTCAAAAACATTCAGTACTTC. Encoded protein: CASSPPDRVKNIQYF.

The chain uses TRBV27 and TRBJ1-6; the D is unclear. The germline CDR1 and CDR2 sequences are MNHEY and SMNVEV (reference sequence). With 4 bases removed from V and 6 bases from J, the gap between germline ends came to 13 bases. The CDR3 is 15 residues long. In DNA form, the CDR3 reads TGTGCCAGCAGTTCAGCCGAAGGCGGTAATTCACCCCTCCACTTT. This translates into CASSSAEGGNSPLHF.

This sequence joins TRBV7-9 and TRBJ2-5; no definite D call. V was clipped by 2 bases and J by 0 bases, with 7 bases between them. The CDR3 loop spans 14 amino acids. Germline V CDR1 and CDR2: SEHNR, FQNEAQ (reference sequence). The CDR3 nucleotides are TGTGCCAGCAGCTTACAGAACTACCAAGAGACCCAGTACTTC. It is translated as CASSLQNYQETQYF.

The chain joins TRBV15 to TRBJ2-1; 7 nucleotides agree with TRBD2. Unmatched junction bases numbered 16, after V lost 5 bases and J lost 6 bases. CDR3 size: 17 residues. The germline V gene has CDR1 LNHNV and CDR2 YYDKDF (reference sequence). CDR3 DNA: TGTGCCACCAGCGGGTCCGAGACTAGCAGGTTTGTCAATGAGCAGTTCTTC. Protein: CATSGSETSRFVNEQFF.

The J gene is TRBJ2-7, the V gene TRBV4-1; D call uncertain. Between the trimmed V and J ends, which lost 0 bases and 1 base, there was a span of 7 bases. The germline CDR1 and CDR2 sequences are MGHRA and YSYEKL. The CDR3 spans 14 residues. The CDR3 DNA is TGCGCCAGCAGCCAAGAAATAGGGTCCTACGAGCAGTACTTC. It yields the protein CASSQEIGSYEQYF.

The gene calls are TRBV6-5 and TRBJ2-6; D is undetermined. Germline CDR1 MNHEY, CDR2 SVGAGI. Trimming shortened V by 5 bases and J by 3 bases, and 11 bases separated the two germline ends. The CDR3 has 15 residues. DNA of the CDR3: TGTGCCAGCAGTCCCTTTCTCGGTGGGGCCAACGTCCTGACTTTC. Its translation: CASSPFLGGANVLTF.

This clone was seen just once. CDR3 nucleotide sequence: TGTGCCAGCAGTCCCAGCTCCTACGAGCAGTACTTC. It codes for CASSPSSYEQYF. The chain recombines TRBV5-4 with TRBJ2-7; D gene unclear. V lost 5 bases to trimming and J lost 0 bases, with 6 bases between them. The germline gives CDR1 SGHNT, CDR2 YYREEE (reference sequence). This CDR3 region has 12 residues. The full variable domain, its missing parts supplied by reference TRBV5-4 and TRBJ2-7, is ETGVTQSPTHLIKTRGQQVTLRCSSQSGHNTVSWYQQALGQGPQFIFQYYREEENGRGNFPPRFSGLQFPNYSSELNVNALELDDSALYLCASSPSSYEQYFGPGTRLTVT.

The CDR3 region has the DNA TGTGCCAGCAGTGACACCGGGGAGCTGTTTTTT. As protein: CASSDTGELFF. V is TRBV27 and J is TRBJ2-2, with D uncertain. Per the germline V gene, CDR1 is MNHEY and CDR2 is SMNVEV (reference sequence). The CDR3 totals 11 residues. V lost 5 bases and J 3 bases, leaving 1 base between the germline ends.

The chain carries TRBV7-9 and TRBJ2-1; no clear D gene. The CDR3 spans 15 residues. Germline CDR1 reads SEHNR; CDR2 reads FQNEAQ (reference sequence). Between the trimmed V and J ends, which lost 0 bases and 5 bases, there was a span of 11 bases. The CDR3 bases are TGTGCCAGCAGCTTAGCCCACTACCCGGACAATGAGCAGTTCTTC. Amino acid sequence: CASSLAHYPDNEQFF.

The chain employs TRBV7-9 and TRBJ2-7; 9 bases agree with TRBD1. The CDR3 runs 14 residues. The germline V gene has CDR1 SEHNR and CDR2 FQNEAQ (reference sequence). With 3 bases clipped from V and 3 bases from J, the junction kept 3 bases outside the gene matches. CDR3 residues: CASSLVGQGYEQYF. In DNA form, the CDR3 reads TGTGCCAGCAGCTTGGTGGGACAGGGCTACGAGCAGTACTTC.

V and J are TRBV10-2 and TRBJ2-1; D might be TRBD1 (7 bases). V was clipped by 3 bases and J by 2 bases, with 11 bases between them. The CDR3 sequence is 15 residues long. Germline V gene sequence: CDR1 WSHSY, CDR2 SAAADI. CDR3 nucleotides: TGCGCCAGCAGTGACCAGGGGGGTGCCTACAATGAGCAGTTCTTC. Translated: CASSDQGGAYNEQFF.

This chain connects TRBV30 to TRBJ2-1; D is unresolved. The CDR3 has 11 residues. V dropped 3 bases and J dropped 5 bases, with 5 bases sitting between them. Germline CDR1 GTSNPN, CDR2 SVGIG (reference sequence). The CDR3 reads CAWRIHNEQFF. The DNA for the CDR3 is TGTGCCTGGAGGATTCACAATGAGCAGTTCTTC.

In nucleotides, the CDR3 is TGTGCCATCAACCGGCGGGGAGAGACCGGGGAGCTGTTTTTT. Protein: CAINRRGETGELFF. The chain employs TRBV10-3 and TRBJ2-2; perhaps TRBD2 as D (6 bases). Germline CDR1 and CDR2: ENHRY and SYGVKD. The ends were cut back, 7 bases at V and 5 bases at J, with 14 bases in the middle. The CDR3 extends over 14 amino acids.

The rearrangement links TRBV7-6 to TRBJ2-2; D is uncertain. Between the trimmed V and J ends, which lost 5 bases and 7 bases, there was a span of 8 bases. The germline V gene has CDR1 SGHVS and CDR2 FNYEAQ. CDR3 length equals 12 residues. Here the CDR3 DNA reads TGTGCCAGCAGCCCTTGGGTCGGGGAGCTGTTTTTT. Residues: CASSPWVGELFF. The variable domain in full, with the rest retrieved from reference TRBV7-6 and TRBJ2-2, is GAGVSQSPRYKVTKRGQDVALRCDPISGHVSLYWYRQALGQGPEFLTYFNYEAQQDKSGLPNDRFSAERPEGSISTLTIQRTEQRDSAMYRCASSPWVGELFFGEGSRLTVL.

The V call is TRBV4-1, the J call TRBJ2-2; D might be TRBD1 (6 bases). The CDR3 is 14 residues long. Germline V CDR1 and CDR2: MGHRA, YSYEKL. V was shortened by 4 bases and J by 4 bases, with 10 bases between the two germline ends. The CDR3 reads CASSLGHLTGELFF. Here the CDR3 DNA reads TGCGCCAGCAGCCTGGGACACCTCACCGGGGAGCTGTTTTTT.

This clone has just one count. The chain employs TRBV28 and TRBJ2-3; 7 bases are a match to TRBD2. Per the germline V gene, CDR1 is MDHEN and CDR2 is SYDVKM. The J segment lost 3 bases and the V segment lost 2 bases, leaving 8 bases of the junction unmatched. The CDR3 spans 16 residues. This chain's CDR3 is CASSLPSGNPTDTQYF. The CDR3 nucleotides are TGTGCCAGCAGTTTACCTAGCGGAAATCCTACAGATACGCAGTATTTT.

The genes are TRBV19 and TRBJ1-5; 9 bases map to TRBD1. Germline CDR1 LNHDA, CDR2 SQIVND (reference sequence). The CDR3 has 13 amino acids. With V trimmed by 5 bases and J by 4 bases, 0 bases remained unmatched. CDR3 sequence (DNA): TGTGCCAGTAGTGGGACAGGGAATCAGCCCCAGCATTTT. Translation: CASSGTGNQPQHF.

The V call is TRBV29-1, the J call TRBJ1-1, with D unresolved. V lost 1 base and J 0 bases, leaving 9 bases between the germline ends. The CDR3 loop spans 14 amino acids. The germline V gene encodes CDR1 SQVTM and CDR2 ANQGSEA. CDR3 bases: TGCAGCGTTGAAGCTAAACAAATGAACACTGAAGCTTTCTTT. Residues: CSVEAKQMNTEAFF. Looking up the rest from reference TRBV29-1 and TRBJ1-1 gives the full variable domain: SAVISQKPSRDICQRGTSLTIQCQVDSQVTMMFWYRQQPGQSLTLIATANQGSEATYESGFVIDKFPISRPNLTFSTLTVSNMSPEDSSIYLCSVEAKQMNTEAFFGQGTRLTVV.

CDR3 amino acids: CSVLSPDEGSYNEQFF. In nucleotides, the CDR3 is TGCAGCGTTCTTTCACCAGATGAGGGCTCCTACAATGAGCAGTTCTTC. The chain employs TRBV29-1 and TRBJ2-1; possible D gene TRBD2, 5 bases. Trimming left V 5 bases short and J 0 bases short, with 17 bases between. The CDR3 runs 16 residues. Germline CDR1 and CDR2: SQVTM and ANQGSEA.

This rearrangement joins TRBV4-3 to TRBJ2-2; unclear D gene. The CDR3 covers 17 residues. Trimming took 0 bases from V and 6 from J, leaving 17 bases between them. CDR1 LGHNA and CDR2 YSLEER come from the germline V gene. The CDR3 region has the DNA TGCGCCAGCAGCCAAGATAGGGCCCCATCGGGCGCCGGGGAGCTGTTTTTT. Its protein is CASSQDRAPSGAGELFF.

This chain uses TRBV30 with TRBJ2-3; no reliable D call. V was clipped by 2 bases and J by 3 bases, with 12 bases between them. The CDR3 has 14 amino acids. Per the germline V gene, CDR1 is GTSNPN and CDR2 is SVGIG (reference sequence). CDR3 sequence reads: CAWSQGYRTDTQYF. The CDR3 region has the DNA TGTGCCTGGAGTCAAGGGTATAGGACAGATACGCAGTATTTT.

V usage is TRBV7-9 and J usage is TRBJ2-1; 8 nucleotides match TRBD1. This CDR3 region has 15 residues. J was trimmed by 9 bases and V by 5 bases; bases with no gene match: 12. CDR1 SEHNR and CDR2 FQNEAQ come from the germline V gene (reference sequence). CDR3 DNA sequence: TGTGCCAGCAGCCACCTACAGGGGGTACAAGTTGAGCAGTTCTTC. Translated: CASSHLQGVQVEQFF. Drawing the rest from reference TRBV7-9 and TRBJ2-1, the complete variable domain is DTGVSQNPRHKITKRGQNVTFRCDPISEHNRLYWYRQTLGQGPEFLTYFQNEAQLEKSRLLSDRFSAERPKGSFSTLEIQRTEQGDSAMYLCASSHLQGVQVEQFFGPGTRLTVL.

This chain links TRBV4-3 with TRBJ1-5; D not certain. With 0 bases removed from V and 5 bases from J, the gap between germline ends came to 11 bases. Germline CDR1 and CDR2: LGHNA and YSLEER. The CDR3 consists of 15 residues. For the CDR3, the DNA is TGCGCCAGCAGCCAAGATTGGGGAGGCCATCAGCCCCAGCATTTT. Protein product: CASSQDWGGHQPQHF.

The gene calls are TRBV28 and TRBJ2-5, with D possibly called TRBD1 or TRBD2 (6 bases each). The J call is uncertain, as TRBJ2-7 better fits the DNA end. Germline CDR1 MDHEN, CDR2 SYDVKM. The CDR3 is 12 residues long. CDR3 in DNA: TGTGCCAGCAGGCGGGACATCTACGAGCAGTACTTC. Translation gives CASRRDIYEQYF.

This chain links TRBV4-3 with TRBJ2-1, with D hard to call. The CDR3 has 15 residues. Germline-derived CDR1 and CDR2 are LGHNA and YSLEER. V gave up 0 bases and J gave up 6 bases, with 12 bases separating them. The CDR3 reads CASSQDQSGFNEQFF. CDR3 nucleotides: TGCGCCAGCAGCCAAGATCAGTCCGGGTTCAATGAGCAGTTCTTC.

The rearrangement links TRBV27 to TRBJ1-1; D remains ambiguous. Germline V gene lookup returns CDR1 MNHEY and CDR2 SMNVEV (reference sequence). V lost 9 bases, J lost 1 base, and 12 bases lay in between. The CDR3 loop spans 13 amino acids. The CDR3 nucleotides read TGTGCCAGTCTCCCGCCGGGGAACACTGAAGCTTTCTTT. It is translated as CASLPPGNTEAFF.

With regard to this clone: This CDR3 is also generated by other DNA sequences in the sample. The chain has TRBV27 and TRBJ2-7, with 7 bases lining up with TRBD1. The CDR3 covers 13 residues. From germline, CDR1 is MNHEY and CDR2 SMNVEV (reference sequence). With V trimmed by 3 bases and J by 4 bases, 3 bases remained unmatched. The CDR3 bases are TGTGCCAGCAGTTTGACAGGGTCATACGAGCAGTACTTC. It specifies CASSLTGSYEQYF.

This chain connects TRBV6-1 to TRBJ2-7, with 9 bases lining up with TRBD1. Germline V gene data show CDR1 as MNHNS and CDR2 as SASEGT. The ends lost 0 bases at V and 5 bases at J; junction bases unmatched: 8. CDR3 length equals 16 residues. The CDR3 DNA is TGTGCCAGCAGTGAAGCGCCCGGGACAGGGTCTCACGAGCAGTACTTC. Protein product: CASSEAPGTGSHEQYF.

The V call is TRBV19, the J call TRBJ2-1, with 9 bases lining up with TRBD1. The CDR3 runs 19 residues. CDR1 and CDR2 from the germline V gene are LNHDA and SQIVND (reference sequence). Trimming took 5 bases from V and 0 from J; bases not matched to a gene: 14. The CDR3 DNA reads as TGTGCCAGTAGTTTAGGACAGGGGCCGAGCAGATACTCCTACAATGAGCAGTTCTTC. Translating it yields CASSLGQGPSRYSYNEQFF.